Each of the 12 T cell receptor beta chains below was sequenced from the same sample in a study of blood T cells in healthy people across ages. Using a J-beta primer mix together with a sample-barcoded 5' primer, a second PCR was run for roughly 7 to 12 cycles. TCRdb itself ran the 5' RACE reads through MiXCR, one entry per CDR3 protein. The data contain about 570,000 distinct CDR3 sequences, 27% of them singletons. The sequenced sample was blood. All receptors derive from a woman between 65 and 79 years old in good health.

This chain links TRBV4-3 with TRBJ2-6, with D hard to call. The CDR3 extends over 16 amino acids. Germline V lookup: CDR1 LGHNA, CDR2 YSLEER. Deletions cut 2 bases from V and 0 bases from J, with 8 bases between. Here the CDR3 DNA reads TGCGCCAGCAGCCAAAGGACGGCCTCTGGGGCCAACGTCCTGACTTTC. This gives the protein CASSQRTASGANVLTF.

The gene calls are TRBV7-2 and TRBJ2-1; 10 bases line up with TRBD1. TRBJ2-7 matches the DNA end more closely, so the J call is doubtful. CDR1 is SGHTA, CDR2 FQGNSA, per germline. This CDR3 has 14 amino acids. The CDR3 sequence: CASSYPGQGFEQYF. CDR3 in DNA: TGTGCCAGCAGTTATCCGGGACAGGGGTTCGAGCAGTACTTC.

J is TRBJ1-4 and V is TRBV29-1; a possible D gene is TRBD1 (5 bases). Germline V lookup: CDR1 SQVTM, CDR2 ANQGSEA. The CDR3 is 13 amino acids. V was cut by 6 bases and J by 8 bases, with 16 bases left in between. The CDR3 here is CSVDTGLYEKLFF. CDR3 sequence (DNA): TGCAGCGTGGATACGGGACTGTACGAAAAACTGTTTTTT.

This clonotype was picked up a small number of times. The chain couples TRBV5-1 to TRBJ2-5, with D unclear. There are 17 residues in the CDR3. The germline gives CDR1 SGHRS, CDR2 YFSETQ. Trimming took 1 base from V and 1 from J, leaving 17 bases between them. CDR3 nucleotides: TGCGCCAGCAGCTTGTATGGGTTGGGTTCGTCCCAAGAGACCCAGTACTTC. This translates into CASSLYGLGSSQETQYF.

This clonotype appeared many times. The junction and the germline gene differ at one end; a read error may be behind it. The CDR3 protein is CASSLGGTGAQETQYF. CDR3 coding DNA: TGTGCCAGCAGCTTGGGCGGAACAGGGGCGCAAGAGACCCAGTACTTC. The chain employs TRBV5-1 and TRBJ2-5; TRBD1 matches at 7 bases. The CDR3 spans 16 residues. Looked up from germline, CDR1 is SGHRS and CDR2 is YFSETQ.

This rearrangement joins TRBV9 to TRBJ1-3; 7 positions agree with TRBD1. CDR1 is SGDLS, CDR2 YYNGEE, per germline. CDR3 length equals 15 residues. J gave up 2 bases and V 2 bases, and 4 bases lay outside the gene matches. The CDR3 spells CASSVSQGPGNTIYF. The CDR3 coding sequence is TGTGCCAGCAGCGTTTCACAGGGGCCTGGAAACACCATATATTTT.

The chain employs TRBV20-1 and TRBJ2-1; D is uncertain. The tail of the sequence fits TRBJ2-5 better, so the J call may be wrong. The CDR3 is made up of 12 amino acids. Per germline, CDR1 DFQATT and CDR2 SNEGSKA (reference sequence). The CDR3 DNA follows: TGCAGTGCTAGACTCCCTGGGGAGACCCAGTACTTC. Translating gives CSARLPGETQYF.

In this sample, this clonotype turned up a few times. The chain couples TRBV2 to TRBJ2-5, with D unclear. The CDR3 spans 14 residues. V was trimmed by 2 bases and J by 5 bases, leaving 12 bases between them. The germline V gene has CDR1 SNHLY and CDR2 FYNNEI. The CDR3 spells CASSELSVGETQYF. The CDR3 region has the DNA TGTGCCAGCAGTGAACTAAGCGTCGGTGAGACCCAGTACTTC.

The chain joins TRBV5-1 to TRBJ1-3; D is possibly TRBD1 (6 bases). The CDR3 length is 15 residues. The germline CDR1 and CDR2 sequences are SGHRS and YFSETQ. V was pared by 1 base and J by 2 bases, with 10 bases between. CDR3 DNA: TGCGCCAGCAGCTTGACAGGGCTGGCTGGAAACACCATATATTTT. Amino acids: CASSLTGLAGNTIYF.

The CDR3 DNA follows: TGTGCCAGCAGCCAAGATCGTATGGACACAGGGAGAAGGAATGAAAAACTGTTTTTT. Translated, it gives CASSQDRMDTGRRNEKLFF. The chain couples TRBV4-2 to TRBJ1-4; a possible D gene is TRBD1 (6 bases). CDR1 is LGHNA and CDR2 is YNFKEQ in the germline V gene. The CDR3 has 19 residues. Trimming took off 0 bases at V and 5 bases at J, with 22 bases between the two ends.

CDR3 bases: TGTGCCAGCAGTCGAAACCGGGACCTGAACACTGAAGCTTTCTTT. This gives the protein CASSRNRDLNTEAFF. V usage is TRBV6-5 and J usage is TRBJ1-1, with D perhaps matching TRBD1 (5 bases). The V and J ends lost 5 bases and 0 bases respectively, with 13 bases between them. Germline CDR1 is MNHEY and CDR2 is SVGAGI. The CDR3 runs 15 residues.

V gene TRBV24-1 combines with J gene TRBJ2-7; perhaps D is TRBD1 or TRBD2 (6 bases each). Trimming took 5 bases from V and 5 from J, leaving 15 bases between them. CDR3 size: 14 residues. Germline CDR1 and CDR2: KGHDR and SFDVKD. CDR3 bases: TGTGCCACCAGTGTGGGACCAGGGGAGGACGAGCAGTACTTC. It codes for CATSVGPGEDEQYF.